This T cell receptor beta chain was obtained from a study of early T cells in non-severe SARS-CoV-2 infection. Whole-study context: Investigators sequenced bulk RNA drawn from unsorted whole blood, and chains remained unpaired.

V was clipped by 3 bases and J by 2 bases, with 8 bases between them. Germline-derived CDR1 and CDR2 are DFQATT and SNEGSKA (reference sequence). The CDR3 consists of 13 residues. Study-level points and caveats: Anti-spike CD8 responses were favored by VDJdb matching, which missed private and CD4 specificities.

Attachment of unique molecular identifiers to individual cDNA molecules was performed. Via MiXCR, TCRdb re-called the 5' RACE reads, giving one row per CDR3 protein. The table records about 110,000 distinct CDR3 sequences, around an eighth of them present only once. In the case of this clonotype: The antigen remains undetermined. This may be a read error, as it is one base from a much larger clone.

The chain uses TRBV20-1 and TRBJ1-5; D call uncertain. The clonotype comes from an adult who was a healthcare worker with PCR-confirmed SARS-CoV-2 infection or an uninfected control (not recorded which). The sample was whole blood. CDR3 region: CSARVGCNQPQHF. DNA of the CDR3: TGCAGTGCTAGGGTGGGGTGCAATCAGCCCCAGCATTTT.